The clone carrying this TCR beta chain was seen a handful of times. The target antigen is unknown. The data are from a study of beta chain features in type 1 diabetes. Study observations and caveats: TCRB CDR3s were moderately but significantly shorter in Type 1 diabetes patients in all four CD4+ subsets.

Heparinised blood was drawn once per donor, averaging roughly 0.11 L. Sequenced material consisted of expressed TCRB transcripts (all of the isolated RNA was reverse transcribed). Clones were sequenced by immunoSEQ multiplex PCR, and TCRdb holds only the in-frame ones, with some missing. Among about 160,000 clones listed, approximately 8.1% were seen once. Specimen: central memory CD4+ T cells from blood. This receptor was obtained from a woman between 40 and 55 years old with type 1 diabetes.

CDR3 residues: CASSGGGGLLDEQYF. DNA of the CDR3: TGTGCCAGCAGCGGTGGGGGAGGGCTACTCGACGAGCAGTACTTC. The V and J genes are TRBV5-4 and TRBJ2-7, with 7 bases fitting TRBD2. The junction had 12 bases not matched to a gene; V was cut back by 4 bases and J by 5 bases. Germline V lookup: CDR1 SGHNT, CDR2 YYREEE (reference sequence). This CDR3 has 15 residues.